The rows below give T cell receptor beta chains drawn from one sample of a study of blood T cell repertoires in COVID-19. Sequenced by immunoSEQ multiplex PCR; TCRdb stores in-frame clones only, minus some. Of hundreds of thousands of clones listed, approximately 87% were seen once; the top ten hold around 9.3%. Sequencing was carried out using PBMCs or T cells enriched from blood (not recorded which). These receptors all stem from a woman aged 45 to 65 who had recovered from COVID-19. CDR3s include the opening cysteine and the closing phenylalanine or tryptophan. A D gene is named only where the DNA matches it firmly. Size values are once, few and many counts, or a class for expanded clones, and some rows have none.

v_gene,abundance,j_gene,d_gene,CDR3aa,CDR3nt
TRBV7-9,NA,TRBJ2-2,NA,CASSIYSSPTANTGELFF,TGTGCCAGCAGCATTTACAGCTCCCCGACAGCAAACACCGGGGAGCTGTTTTTT
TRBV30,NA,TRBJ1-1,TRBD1,CAWDRADTEAFF,TGTGCCTGGGACAGGGCCGACACTGAAGCTTTCTTT
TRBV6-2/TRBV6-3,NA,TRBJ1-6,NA,CASSYRGVTRRTDSPLHF,TGTGCCAGCAGTTACAGGGGTGTAACTCGCAGGACCGATTCACCCCTCCACTTT
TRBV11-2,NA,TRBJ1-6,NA,CASSSSPGQNSPLHF,TGTGCCAGCAGCTCCTCCCCGGGTCAGAATTCACCCCTCCACTTT
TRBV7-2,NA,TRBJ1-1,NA,CASSLHEGGRGEAFF,TGTGCCAGCAGCTTACATGAGGGAGGGAGGGGTGAAGCTTTCTTT
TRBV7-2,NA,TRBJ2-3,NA,CASSLVGGPSTDTQYF,TGTGCCAGCAGCTTAGTAGGGGGACCTAGCACAGATACGCAGTATTTT
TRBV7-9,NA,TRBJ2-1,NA,CASSLAGARNEQFF,TGTGCCAGCAGCTTAGCGGGGGCGAGGAATGAGCAGTTCTTC
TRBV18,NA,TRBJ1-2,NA,CASSPLVSGMYGYTF,TGTGCCAGCTCACCACTCGTTTCGGGGATGTATGGCTACACCTTC
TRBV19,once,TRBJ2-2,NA,CASRDGTNTGELFF,TGTGCCAGTAGGGACGGGACTAACACCGGGGAGCTGTTTTTT
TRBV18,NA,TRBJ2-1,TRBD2,CASSPRGGAFNEQFF,TGTGCCAGCTCCCCCCGGGGGGGCGCGTTCAATGAGCAGTTCTTC
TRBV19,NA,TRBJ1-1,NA,CASSSAGVTEAFF,TGTGCCAGTAGTTCGGCCGGGGTCACTGAAGCTTTCTTT
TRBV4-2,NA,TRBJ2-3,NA,CASSQESPRGWGTDTQYF,TGTGCCAGCAGCCAAGAGAGTCCCCGCGGTTGGGGCACAGATACGCAGTATTTT
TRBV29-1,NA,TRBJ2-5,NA,CSVEEGAGLPRGTQYF,TGCAGCGTTGAAGAGGGGGCGGGACTACCTAGGGGGACCCAGTACTTC
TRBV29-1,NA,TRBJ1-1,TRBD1,CSVRTGDVTEAFF,TGCAGCGTTCGGACAGGGGACGTGACTGAAGCTTTCTTT
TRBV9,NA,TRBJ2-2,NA,CASSVVSTGELFF,TGTGCCAGCAGCGTAGTGAGCACCGGGGAGCTGTTTTTT
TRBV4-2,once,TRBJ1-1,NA,CASTKPVGRGSEAFF,TGTGCCAGCACCAAACCCGTCGGAAGGGGCTCTGAAGCTTTCTTT
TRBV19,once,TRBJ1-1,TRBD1,CASTTIQGAQGTEAFF,TGTGCCAGTACTACGATACAGGGGGCGCAGGGGACTGAAGCTTTCTTT
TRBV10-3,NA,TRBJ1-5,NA,CAISEGRNQPQHF,TGTGCCATCAGTGAGGGGCGAAATCAGCCCCAGCATTTT
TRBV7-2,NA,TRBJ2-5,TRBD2,CASSLSAGGGETQYF,TGTGCCAGCAGCTTATCGGCGGGGGGGGGAGAGACCCAGTACTTC
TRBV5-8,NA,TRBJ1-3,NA,CASSPGTVSGNTIYF,TGTGCCAGCAGCCCGGGAACAGTCTCTGGAAACACCATATATTTT
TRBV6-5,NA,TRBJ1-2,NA,CASSYPGGDGYTF,TGTGCCAGCAGTTACCCGGGGGGGGATGGCTACACCTTC
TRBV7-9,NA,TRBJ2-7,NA,CASSKTGPYEQYF,TGTGCCAGCAGCAAGACAGGTCCCTACGAGCAGTACTTC
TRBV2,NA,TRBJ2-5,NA,CASRLAGQGGTQYF,TGTGCCAGCAGGTTGGCGGGTCAGGGGGGGACCCAGTACTTC
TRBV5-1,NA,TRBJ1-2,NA,CASSRSRGLDGYTF,TGCGCCAGCAGCCGTAGTCGGGGTTTGGATGGCTACACCTTC
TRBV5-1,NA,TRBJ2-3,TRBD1,CASSLGQGTTDTQYF,TGCGCCAGCAGCTTGGGACAGGGGACCACAGATACGCAGTATTTT
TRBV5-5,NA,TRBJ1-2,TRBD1,CASSLVSDRAYGYTF,TGTGCCAGCAGCTTGGTGTCGGACAGGGCCTATGGCTACACCTTC
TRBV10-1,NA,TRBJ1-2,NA,CASSFGQDGYTF,TGCGCCAGCAGCTTTGGCCAGGATGGCTACACCTTC
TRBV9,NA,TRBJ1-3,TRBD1,CASSNTGVNTIYF,TGTGCCAGCAGCAATACAGGGGTGAACACCATATATTTT
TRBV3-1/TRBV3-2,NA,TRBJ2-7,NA,CASSQTGTAYEQYF,TGTGCCAGCAGCCAAACAGGGACCGCCTACGAGCAGTACTTC
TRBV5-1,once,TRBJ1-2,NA,CASSPGGGSGSGYTF,TGCGCCAGCAGCCCCGGGGGGGGATCTGGTAGTGGCTACACCTTC
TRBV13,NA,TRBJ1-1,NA,CASSLGDKGTEAFF,TGTGCCAGCAGCTTGGGGGACAAGGGGACTGAAGCTTTCTTT
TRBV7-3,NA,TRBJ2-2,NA,CHTRGLPGELFF,TGTCACACCAGAGGTCTACCCGGGGAGCTGTTTTTT
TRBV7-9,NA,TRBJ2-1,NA,CASSLPSDGSSYNEQFF,TGTGCCAGCAGCTTACCCTCGGACGGGAGCTCCTACAATGAGCAGTTCTTC
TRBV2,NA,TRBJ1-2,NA,CASRTETSPSDYGYTF,TGTGCCAGCCGAACCGAGACAAGCCCCTCTGACTATGGCTACACCTTC
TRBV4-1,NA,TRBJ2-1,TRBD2,CASSQDWASGVGEQFF,TGCGCCAGCAGCCAAGATTGGGCTAGCGGGGTTGGTGAGCAGTTCTTC
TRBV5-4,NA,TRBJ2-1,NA,CASSLGTDTYNEQFF,TGTGCCAGCAGCTTGGGGACAGACACCTACAATGAGCAGTTCTTC
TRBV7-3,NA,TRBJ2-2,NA,CASSLQGMNTGELFF,TGTGCCAGCAGCTTACAGGGGATGAACACCGGGGAGCTGTTTTTT
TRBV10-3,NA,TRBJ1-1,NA,CAISESEIVDTEAFF,TGTGCCATCAGTGAGTCAGAGATCGTGGACACTGAAGCTTTCTTT
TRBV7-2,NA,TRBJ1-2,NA,CASSLEEVSYGYTF,TGTGCCAGCAGCTTAGAGGAGGTTTCCTATGGCTACACCTTC
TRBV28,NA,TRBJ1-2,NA,CASSLGEPYGYTF,TGTGCCAGCAGTTTAGGGGAGCCCTATGGCTACACCTTC
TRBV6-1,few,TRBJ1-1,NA,CASSEVGRGEAFF,TGTGCCAGCAGTGAAGTGGGTCGGGGGGAAGCTTTCTTT
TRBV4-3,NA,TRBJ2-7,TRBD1,CARTWTGDSYEQYF,TGCGCCAGGACATGGACAGGCGACTCCTACGAGCAGTACTTC
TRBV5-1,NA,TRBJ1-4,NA,CASSAQGGEKLFF,TGCGCCAGCAGCGCGCAGGGTGGAGAAAAACTGTTTTTT
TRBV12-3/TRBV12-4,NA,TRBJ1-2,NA,CASSLGAAGYTF,TGTGCCAGCAGTTTAGGGGCAGCTGGCTACACCTTC
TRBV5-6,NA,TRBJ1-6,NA,CASRPVRGSSPLHF,TGTGCCAGCAGGCCAGTTCGGGGGTCTTCACCCCTCCACTTT
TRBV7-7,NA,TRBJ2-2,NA,CASSRQTGELFF,TGTGCTAGCAGTCGACAGACCGGGGAGCTGTTTTTT
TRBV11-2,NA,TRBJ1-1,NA,CASSTPQGLGTEAFF,TGTGCCAGCAGCACCCCGCAGGGGCTGGGCACTGAAGCTTTCTTT
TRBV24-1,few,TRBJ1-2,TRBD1,CATSDLQSRDSFCGYTF,TGTGCCACCAGTGATTTGCAATCCCGGGACAGTTTTTGTGGCTACACCTTC
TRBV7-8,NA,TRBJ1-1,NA,CASSRMRNTEAFF,TGTGCCAGCAGCCGAATGAGGAACACTGAAGCTTTCTTT
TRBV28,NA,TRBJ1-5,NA,CASSWTAHSNQPQHF,TGTGCCAGCAGCTGGACAGCACATAGCAATCAGCCCCAGCATTTT
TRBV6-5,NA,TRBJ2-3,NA,CASSSDRWASPTQYF,TGTGCCAGCAGTAGCGACAGGTGGGCTTCCCCTACGCAGTATTTT
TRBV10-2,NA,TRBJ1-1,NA,CASKDEGEAFF,TGCGCCAGCAAAGATGAGGGTGAAGCTTTCTTT
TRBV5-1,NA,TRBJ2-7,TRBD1,CASSLEGQGAFEQYF,TGCGCCAGCAGCCTGGAGGGACAGGGGGCATTCGAGCAGTACTTC
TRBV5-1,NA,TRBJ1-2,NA,CASSQLGGYYGYTF,TGCGCCAGCAGCCAATTGGGGGGGTACTATGGCTACACCTTC